This T cell receptor (beta chain) was found in a study of CD8+CD57+ T cells in acquired aplastic anemia (dated by TCRdb to the late 2010s). About the investigation overall: A mean of roughly 3.2 ug of DNA, ranging from roughly 0.2 to 27.4 ug, was extracted from sorted CD4+ and CD8+ cells. A CD8+CD57+ expansion meant a frequency higher than the mean frequency seen in healthy subjects. Overall study outcomes, separate from this receptor: Some 30 CD8+ CDR3 sequences were shared between patients and controls but appeared highly expressed in patients and within their immunodominant clones. CD8+ Simpson's diversity did not differ significantly between patients and healthy controls (P=0.060).

Comment on this clonotype: What this receptor recognizes is not known. No much larger clone is present one base from it, and per-base qualities are unavailable.

TCR beta VDJ combination and CDR3 sequence profiling used genomic DNA as the template. TCR repertoire sequencing was run on an Illumina HiSeq 2000. On the authors' methods: TRBV/TRBJ rearrangement plots, CDR3 size and DJ length profiles, and Simpson's diversity index were used to assess repertoires. The most abundant DNA sequence in the deep sequencing data was taken as the immunodominant clone. CDR3 amino acid sequences were screened for sharing across subjects and compared with published repertoires and the VDJdb database. TCRdb reran the public reads through fastp at Q25 and MiXCR, keeping productive beta chains. Each entry is one CDR3 protein sequence, shown with its most common DNA and genes. These V and J calls are TCRdb output, not the study's own analysis. The sample table records approximately 150,000 distinct CDR3 sequences; over 70% of these occur just once. The leading ten clones occupy about 50% of the sample.

The patients picked for sequencing were ones in whom flow cytometry had shown an expansion of CD8+CD57+ cells. Every patient had a diagnosis of severe acquired aplastic anemia based on International Study of Aplastic Anemia and Agranulocytosis and Camitta criteria. At the time blood was sampled, none of the patients had received any therapy. TCR repertoires of sorted CD4+ and CD8+ blood T cells from severe aplastic anemia patients and healthy subjects were deep-sequenced in the study. Patients were enrolled under clinicaltrials.gov protocols 00001620, 01623167, 00001397, 00071045, 00081523 and 00961064 in the USA. Ficoll-Paque density gradient centrifugation was used to isolate peripheral blood mononuclear cells. Before DNA extraction, CD4+ and CD8+ T cells were sorted by FACS or by magnetic beads. CDR1 and CDR2 are drawn from the germline V gene (reference sequence): DFQATT, SNEGSKA. Trimming removed 4 bases from V and 5 bases from J, leaving 5 bases between the germline ends. The CDR3 numbers 11 residues from cysteine through phenylalanine. The only DNA kept is the CDR3, 33 bases in frame from the first base.

The V gene is TRBV20-1 and the J gene is TRBJ1-4; the D gene cannot be named for sure. This TCR came from a human donor with aplastic anemia. Sequencing was done on a sample of sorted CD4+, CD8+, or CD8+CD57+ T cells (not recorded which) from PBMCs. The sequenced DNA: TGCAGTGCTAAACGGAATGAAAAACTGTTTTTT. Translated, this is CSAKRNEKLFF.